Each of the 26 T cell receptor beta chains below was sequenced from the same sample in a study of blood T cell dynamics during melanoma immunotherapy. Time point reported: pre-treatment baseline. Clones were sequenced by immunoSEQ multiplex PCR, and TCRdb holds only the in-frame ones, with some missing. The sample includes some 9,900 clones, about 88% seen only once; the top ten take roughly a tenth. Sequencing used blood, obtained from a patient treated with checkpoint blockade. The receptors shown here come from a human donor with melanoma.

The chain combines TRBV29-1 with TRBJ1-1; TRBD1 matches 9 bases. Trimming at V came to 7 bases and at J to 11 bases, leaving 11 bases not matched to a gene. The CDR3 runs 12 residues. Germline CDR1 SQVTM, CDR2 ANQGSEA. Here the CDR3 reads CSASGQGSSAFF. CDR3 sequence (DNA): TGCAGCGCATCGGGACAGGGTAGTTCGGCTTTCTTT.

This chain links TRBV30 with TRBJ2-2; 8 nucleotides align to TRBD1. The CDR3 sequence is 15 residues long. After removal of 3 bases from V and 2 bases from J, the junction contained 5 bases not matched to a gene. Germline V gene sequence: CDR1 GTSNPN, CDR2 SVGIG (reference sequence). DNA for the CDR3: TGTGCCTGGAGCTGGGACAGGTTAAACACCGGGGAGCTGTTTTTT. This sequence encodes CAWSWDRLNTGELFF.

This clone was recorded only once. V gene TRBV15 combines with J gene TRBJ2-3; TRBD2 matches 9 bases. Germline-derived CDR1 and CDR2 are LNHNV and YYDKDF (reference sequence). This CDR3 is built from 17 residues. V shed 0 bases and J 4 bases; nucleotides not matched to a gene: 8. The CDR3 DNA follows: TGTGCCACCAGCAGAGATCGGGCCAGCGGGGGGTCAGATACGCAGTATTTT. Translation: CATSRDRASGGSDTQYF.

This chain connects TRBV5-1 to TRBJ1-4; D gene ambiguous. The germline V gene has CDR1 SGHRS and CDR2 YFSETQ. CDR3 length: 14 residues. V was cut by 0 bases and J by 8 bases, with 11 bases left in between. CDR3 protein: CASSLDGRGEKLFF. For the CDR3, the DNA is TGCGCCAGCAGCTTGGACGGTCGCGGGGAAAAACTGTTTTTT.

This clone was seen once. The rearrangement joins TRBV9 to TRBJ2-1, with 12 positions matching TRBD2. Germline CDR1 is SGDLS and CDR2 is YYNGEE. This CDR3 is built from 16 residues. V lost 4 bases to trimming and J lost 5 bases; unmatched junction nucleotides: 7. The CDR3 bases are TGTGCCAGCAGCCCCTGGACTAGCGGGGTTGACAATGAGCAGTTCTTC. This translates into CASSPWTSGVDNEQFF.

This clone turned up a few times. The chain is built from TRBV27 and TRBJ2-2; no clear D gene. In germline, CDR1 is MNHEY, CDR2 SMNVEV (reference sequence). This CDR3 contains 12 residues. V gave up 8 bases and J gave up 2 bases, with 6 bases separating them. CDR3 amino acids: CASGPNTGELFF. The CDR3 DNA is TGTGCCAGCGGACCAAACACCGGGGAGCTGTTTTTT.

The CDR3: CASKRRSTDTQYF. CDR3 in DNA: TGTGCCAGTAAGCGGCGGAGCACAGATACGCAGTATTTT. The V and J genes are TRBV19 and TRBJ2-3; a possible D gene is TRBD2 (5 bases). Germline values: CDR1 LNHDA, CDR2 SQIVND (reference sequence). V was cut by 7 bases and J by 0 bases, with 8 bases left in between. The CDR3 totals 13 residues.

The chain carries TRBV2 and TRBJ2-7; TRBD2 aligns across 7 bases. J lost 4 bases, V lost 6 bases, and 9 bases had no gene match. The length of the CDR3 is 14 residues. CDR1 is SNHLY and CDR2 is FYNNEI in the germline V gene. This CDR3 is CASRGWGEGYEQYF. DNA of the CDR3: TGTGCCAGCAGGGGCTGGGGGGAGGGGTACGAGCAGTACTTC.

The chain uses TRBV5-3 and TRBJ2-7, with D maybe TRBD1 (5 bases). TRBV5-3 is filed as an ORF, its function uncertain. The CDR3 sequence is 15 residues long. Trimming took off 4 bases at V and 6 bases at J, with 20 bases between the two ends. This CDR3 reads CARSAYRPLNPEQYV. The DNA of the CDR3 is TGTGCCAGAAGCGCATACAGGCCCCTGAATCCCGAGCAGTACGTC.

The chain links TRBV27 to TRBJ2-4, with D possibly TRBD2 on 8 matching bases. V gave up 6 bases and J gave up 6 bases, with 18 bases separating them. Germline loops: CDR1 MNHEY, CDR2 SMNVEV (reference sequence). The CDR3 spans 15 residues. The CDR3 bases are TGTGCCAGCAGCCGGGACAGCGGGGGTCGAAACATTCAGTACTTC. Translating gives CASSRDSGGRNIQYF.

CDR3 coding DNA: TGTGCCAGCAGTGAAGTCCGTGGCTACACCTTC. Its protein is CASSEVRGYTF. This chain connects TRBV6-1 to TRBJ1-2; D remains unclear. Germline V CDR1 and CDR2: MNHNS, SASEGT. The CDR3 has 11 residues. The ends were cut back, 1 base at V and 7 bases at J, with 4 bases in the middle.

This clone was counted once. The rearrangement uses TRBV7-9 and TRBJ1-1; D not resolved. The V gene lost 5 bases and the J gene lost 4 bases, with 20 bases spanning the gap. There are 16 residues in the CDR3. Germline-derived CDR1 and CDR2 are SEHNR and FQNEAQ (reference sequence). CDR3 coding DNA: TGTGCCAGCAGCCCCCTCGAGGGATCGGCGTTCACTGAAGCTTTCTTT. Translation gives CASSPLEGSAFTEAFF.

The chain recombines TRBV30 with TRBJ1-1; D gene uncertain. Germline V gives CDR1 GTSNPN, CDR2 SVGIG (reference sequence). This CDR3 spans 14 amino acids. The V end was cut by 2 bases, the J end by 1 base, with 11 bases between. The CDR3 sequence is CAWSRGRTNTEAFF. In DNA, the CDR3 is TGTGCCTGGAGTCGTGGACGGACGAACACTGAAGCTTTCTTT.

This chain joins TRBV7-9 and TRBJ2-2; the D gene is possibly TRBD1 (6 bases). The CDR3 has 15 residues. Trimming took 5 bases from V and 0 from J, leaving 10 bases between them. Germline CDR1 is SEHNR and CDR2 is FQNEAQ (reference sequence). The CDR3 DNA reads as TGTGCCAGCAGCCGGACAGCCTCGAACACCGGGGAGCTGTTTTTT. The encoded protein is CASSRTASNTGELFF.

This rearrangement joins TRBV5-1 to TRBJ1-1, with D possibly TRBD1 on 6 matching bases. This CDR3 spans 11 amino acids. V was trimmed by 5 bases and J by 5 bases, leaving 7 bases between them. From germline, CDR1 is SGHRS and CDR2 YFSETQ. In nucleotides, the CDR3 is TGCGCCAGCAGAGGACAGACTGAAGCTTTCTTT. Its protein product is CASRGQTEAFF.

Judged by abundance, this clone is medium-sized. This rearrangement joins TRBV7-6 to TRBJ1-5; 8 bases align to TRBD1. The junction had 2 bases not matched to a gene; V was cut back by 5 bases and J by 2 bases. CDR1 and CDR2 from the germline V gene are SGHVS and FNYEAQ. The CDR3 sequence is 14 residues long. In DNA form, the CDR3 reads TGTGCCAGCAGCCCGACAGGGGGCAATCAGCCCCAGCATTTT. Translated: CASSPTGGNQPQHF.

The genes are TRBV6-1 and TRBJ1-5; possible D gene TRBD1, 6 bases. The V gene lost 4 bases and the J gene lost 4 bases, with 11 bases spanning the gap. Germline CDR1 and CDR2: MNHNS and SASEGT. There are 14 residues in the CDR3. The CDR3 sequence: CASSVTGFNQPQHF. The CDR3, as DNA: TGTGCCAGCAGTGTGACAGGCTTTAATCAGCCCCAGCATTTT.

The CDR3: CASSLRGPGGYTF. The CDR3 DNA reads TGTGCCAGCAGCTTGAGGGGTCCGGGTGGCTACACCTTC. This chain joins TRBV5-6 and TRBJ1-2; TRBD1 might be the D (5 bases). Germline CDR1 and CDR2: SGHDT and YYEEEE. V shed 1 base and J shed 7 bases, with 11 bases lying between them. The CDR3 has 13 residues.

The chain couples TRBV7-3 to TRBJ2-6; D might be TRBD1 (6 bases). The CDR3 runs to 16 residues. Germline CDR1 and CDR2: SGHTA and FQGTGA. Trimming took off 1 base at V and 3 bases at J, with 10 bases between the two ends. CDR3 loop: CASSLRGLGGANVLTF. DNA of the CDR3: TGTGCCAGCAGCTTAAGGGGGCTTGGTGGGGCCAACGTCCTGACTTTC.

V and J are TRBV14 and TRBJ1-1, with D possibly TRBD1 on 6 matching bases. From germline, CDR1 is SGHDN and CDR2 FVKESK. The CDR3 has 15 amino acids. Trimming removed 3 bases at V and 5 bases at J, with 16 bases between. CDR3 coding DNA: TGTGCCAGCAGCCAGGCAGGGGAAGGTTCAACTGAAGCTTTCTTT. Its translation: CASSQAGEGSTEAFF.

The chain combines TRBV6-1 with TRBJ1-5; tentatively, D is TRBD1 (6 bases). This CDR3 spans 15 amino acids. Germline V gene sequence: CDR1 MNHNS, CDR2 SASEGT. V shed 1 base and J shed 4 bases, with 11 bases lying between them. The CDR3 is CASSEGQGSNQPQHF. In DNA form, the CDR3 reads TGTGCCAGCAGTGAAGGGCAGGGGAGTAATCAGCCCCAGCATTTT.

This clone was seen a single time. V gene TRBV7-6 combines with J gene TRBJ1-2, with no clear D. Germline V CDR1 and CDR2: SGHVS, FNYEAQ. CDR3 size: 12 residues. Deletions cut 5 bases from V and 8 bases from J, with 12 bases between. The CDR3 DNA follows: TGTGCCAGCAGCGACGGCGGGGTCGGCTACACCTTC. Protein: CASSDGGVGYTF.

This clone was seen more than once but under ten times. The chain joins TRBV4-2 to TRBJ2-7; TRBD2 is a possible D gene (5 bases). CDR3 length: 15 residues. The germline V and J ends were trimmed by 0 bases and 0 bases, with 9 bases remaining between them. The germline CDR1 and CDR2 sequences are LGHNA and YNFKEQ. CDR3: CASSQEYGDSYEQYF. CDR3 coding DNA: TGTGCCAGCAGCCAAGAGTACGGGGACTCCTACGAGCAGTACTTC.

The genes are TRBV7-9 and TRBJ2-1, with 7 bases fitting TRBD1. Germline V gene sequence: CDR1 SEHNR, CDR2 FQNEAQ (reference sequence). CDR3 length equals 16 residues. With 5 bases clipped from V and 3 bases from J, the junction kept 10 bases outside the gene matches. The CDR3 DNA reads TGTGCCAGCAGCACCCGACAGGGAGCAGGCTACAATGAGCAGTTCTTC. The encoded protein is CASSTRQGAGYNEQFF. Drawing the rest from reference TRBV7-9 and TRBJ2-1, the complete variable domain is DTGVSQNPRHKITKRGQNVTFRCDPISEHNRLYWYRQTLGQGPEFLTYFQNEAQLEKSRLLSDRFSAERPKGSFSTLEIQRTEQGDSAMYLCASSTRQGAGYNEQFFGPGTRLTVL.

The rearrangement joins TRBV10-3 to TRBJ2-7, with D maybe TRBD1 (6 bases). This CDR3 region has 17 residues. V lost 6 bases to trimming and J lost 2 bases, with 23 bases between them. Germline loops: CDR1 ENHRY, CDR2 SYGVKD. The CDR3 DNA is TGTGCCATCAGCGAATGGTCAACAGGGATTGCCCCCTACGAGCAGTACGTC. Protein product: CAISEWSTGIAPYEQYV.

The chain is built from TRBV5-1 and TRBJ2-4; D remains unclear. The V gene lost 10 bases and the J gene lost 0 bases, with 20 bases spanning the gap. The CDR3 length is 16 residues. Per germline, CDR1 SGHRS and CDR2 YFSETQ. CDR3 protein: CAGPSPSLIAKNIQYF. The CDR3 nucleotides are TGCGCCGGTCCCAGCCCCTCGTTAATAGCCAAAAACATTCAGTACTTC.